These T cell receptor beta chains were read from a single sample in a study of blood T cell repertoires in COVID-19. Repertoires were generated with immunoSEQ multiplex PCR, while TCRdb's copy carries only in-frame clones and drops some. The sample yields 350,000 to 400,000 clones, 80% to 90% seen once. The source material was peripheral blood. These receptors came from a woman aged 25 to 39 with COVID-19, enrolled during active disease. Each CDR3 is given without its conserved first and last residue.

CDR3	V	J	length
ASSSSRRDRGPYGYT	TRBV11-2	TRBJ1-2	15
ASSSRLASTDTQY	TRBV6-2/TRBV6-3	TRBJ2-3	13
ASSIGTGGTGELF	TRBV19	TRBJ2-2	13
ASSVAWQSNQPQH	TRBV9	TRBJ1-5	13
AISESVPGLGGETQY	TRBV10-3	TRBJ2-5	15
ASSLYPTGDNEQF	TRBV14	TRBJ2-1	13
ASSYEGDYGYT	TRBV6-6	TRBJ1-2	11
ASSPSGGRPYNEQF	TRBV27	TRBJ2-1	14
ASSETGSTEAF	TRBV9	TRBJ1-1	11
ASRQSGTGGNSPLH	TRBV27	TRBJ1-6	14
ATAMLQAGSTEAF	TRBV6-5	TRBJ1-1	13
ASSSSGGFYNEQF	TRBV6-5	TRBJ2-1	13
ASSPTARHGVNEQF	TRBV18	TRBJ2-1	14
SVEVRDRGYGYT	TRBV29-1	TRBJ1-2	12
ASSQDGAGRSDTQY	TRBV4-1	TRBJ2-3	14
ASIGSYNSPLH	TRBV6-5	TRBJ1-6	11
ASSEVGVAGDQETQY	TRBV25-1	TRBJ2-5	15
ASGLVQGANSYNEQF	TRBV12-5	TRBJ2-1	15
ASTPVRGNQPQH	TRBV28	TRBJ1-5	12
ASSPLRGGSYEQY	TRBV5-5	TRBJ2-7	13
ASSLIGLAGAYNEQF	TRBV7-9	TRBJ2-1	15
ASSPLEQGTHGYT	TRBV18	TRBJ1-2	13
ASIGQGSAF	TRBV2	TRBJ1-1	9
ATNQQDTLEKLF	TRBV28	TRBJ1-4	12
ATSKRGGGELF	TRBV24-1	TRBJ2-2	11
AWSLGHRGSTDTQY	TRBV30	TRBJ2-3	14
ASMVAGGPNEQF	TRBV19	TRBJ2-1	12
ASSSLQGLPQH	TRBV28	TRBJ1-5	11
ASSPGQQPYEQY	TRBV27	TRBJ2-7	12
ASSVPRTGRETQY	TRBV2	TRBJ2-5	13
ASPWLAAGELF	TRBV9	TRBJ2-2	11
ATSGTHRTGVDNEQF	TRBV24-1	TRBJ2-1	15
ASSIPRTGAEAF	TRBV19	TRBJ1-1	12
ASRKTSGGGQGTDTQY	TRBV2	TRBJ2-3	16
ASSPNRQGFGNTGELF	TRBV5-1	TRBJ2-2	16
ASSFSGTQSEAF	TRBV11-3	TRBJ1-1	12
ASSLLTGINQPQH	TRBV7-2	TRBJ1-5	13
ASSISHYGYT	TRBV19	TRBJ1-2	10
ASSLTWPGTSGHNEQF	TRBV5-1	TRBJ2-1	16
ASSRGGDGQPQH	TRBV7-9	TRBJ1-5	12
ASSQESLGEKLF	TRBV3-1/TRBV3-2	TRBJ1-4	12
ASSLEPGQGHTGELF	TRBV5-1	TRBJ2-2	15
ASRFMSGAANEKLF	TRBV7-2	TRBJ1-4	14
ASSPVSYNEQF	TRBV4-1	TRBJ2-1	11
ASSQEPLRVGEQF	TRBV3-1/TRBV3-2	TRBJ2-1	13
ASSSGALAVETQY	TRBV7-2	TRBJ2-5	13
ASSLVAGASYEQY	TRBV5-1	TRBJ2-7	13
ASSLGTGFNQPQH	TRBV5-4	TRBJ1-5	13
ASGRDRGDYGYT	TRBV12-5	TRBJ1-2	12
ASSLRGWGNSPLH	TRBV5-1	TRBJ1-6	13
ASSAASERQETQY	TRBV9	TRBJ2-5	13
ATSRSGTGSNYGYT	TRBV15	TRBJ1-2	14
ASSRGTGRDEQF	TRBV5-6	TRBJ2-1	12